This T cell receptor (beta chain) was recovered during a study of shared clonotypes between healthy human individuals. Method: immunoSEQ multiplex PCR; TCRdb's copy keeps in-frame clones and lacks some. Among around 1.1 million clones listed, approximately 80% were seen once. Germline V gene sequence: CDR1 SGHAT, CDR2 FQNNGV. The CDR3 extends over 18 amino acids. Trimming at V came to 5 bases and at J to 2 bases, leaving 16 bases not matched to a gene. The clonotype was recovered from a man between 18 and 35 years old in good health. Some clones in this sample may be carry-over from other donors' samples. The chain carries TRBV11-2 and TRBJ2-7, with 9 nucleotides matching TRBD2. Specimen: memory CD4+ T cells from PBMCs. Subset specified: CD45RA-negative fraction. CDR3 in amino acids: CASSPSLAGPKGPYEQYF. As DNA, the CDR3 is TGTGCCAGCAGCCCCTCCCTAGCGGGGCCAAAGGGACCCTACGAGCAGTACTTC.